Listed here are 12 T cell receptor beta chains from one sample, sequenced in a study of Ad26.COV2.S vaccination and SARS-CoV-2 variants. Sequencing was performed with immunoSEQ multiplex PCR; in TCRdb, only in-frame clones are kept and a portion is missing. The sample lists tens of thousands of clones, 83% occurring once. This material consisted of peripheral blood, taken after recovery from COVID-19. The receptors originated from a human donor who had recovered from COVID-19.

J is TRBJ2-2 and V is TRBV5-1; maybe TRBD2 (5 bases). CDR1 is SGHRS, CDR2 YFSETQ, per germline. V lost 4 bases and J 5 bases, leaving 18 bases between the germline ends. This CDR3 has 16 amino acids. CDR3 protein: CASSEHGVGGTGELFF. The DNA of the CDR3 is TGCGCCAGCAGCGAGCACGGGGTTGGTGGGACCGGGGAGCTGTTTTTT.

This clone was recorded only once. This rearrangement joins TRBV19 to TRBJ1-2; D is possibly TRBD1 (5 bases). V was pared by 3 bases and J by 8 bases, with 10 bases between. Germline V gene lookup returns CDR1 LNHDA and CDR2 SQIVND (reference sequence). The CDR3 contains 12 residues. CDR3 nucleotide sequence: TGTGCCAGTAGTATTCCAGGGATCGGCTACACCTTC. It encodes CASSIPGIGYTF.

In DNA, the CDR3 is TGTGCCAGCAGCTTAGCGGTAGCGCGACAAGAGACCCAGTACTTC. This translates into CASSLAVARQETQYF. The chain carries TRBV7-9 and TRBJ2-5; D is possibly TRBD2 (5 bases). Trimming shortened V by 0 bases and J by 2 bases, and 10 bases separated the two germline ends. CDR1 and CDR2 from the germline V gene are SEHNR and FQNEAQ (reference sequence). This CDR3 is 15 amino acids long.

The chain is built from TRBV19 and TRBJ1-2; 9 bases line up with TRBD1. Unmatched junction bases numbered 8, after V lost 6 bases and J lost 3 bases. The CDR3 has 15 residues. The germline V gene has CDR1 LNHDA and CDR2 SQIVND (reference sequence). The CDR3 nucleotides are TGTGCCAGTAGACCTCGGGGACAGGGAGACTATGGCTACACCTTC. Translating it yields CASRPRGQGDYGYTF.

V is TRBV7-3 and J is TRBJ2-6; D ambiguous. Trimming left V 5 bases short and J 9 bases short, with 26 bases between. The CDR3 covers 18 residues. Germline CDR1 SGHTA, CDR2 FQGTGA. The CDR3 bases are TGTGCCAGCAGCGAATGTTTAGACGCTTCAAAGTCGGGCAACGTCCTGACTTTC. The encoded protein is CASSECLDASKSGNVLTF.

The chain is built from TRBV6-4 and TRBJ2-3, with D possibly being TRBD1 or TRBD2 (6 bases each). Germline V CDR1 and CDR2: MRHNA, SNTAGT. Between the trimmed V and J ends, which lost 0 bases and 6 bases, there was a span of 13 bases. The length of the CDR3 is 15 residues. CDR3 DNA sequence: TGTGCCAGCAGTGACTCGGGGGGCCTCAGCGATACGCAGTATTTT. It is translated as CASSDSGGLSDTQYF.

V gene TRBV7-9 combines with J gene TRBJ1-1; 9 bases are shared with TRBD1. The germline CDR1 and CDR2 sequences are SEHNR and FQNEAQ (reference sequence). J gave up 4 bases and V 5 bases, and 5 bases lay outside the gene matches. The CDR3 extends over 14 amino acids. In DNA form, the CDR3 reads TGTGCCAGCAGCCCGACAGGGGGGGGCACTGAAGCTTTCTTT. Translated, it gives CASSPTGGGTEAFF.

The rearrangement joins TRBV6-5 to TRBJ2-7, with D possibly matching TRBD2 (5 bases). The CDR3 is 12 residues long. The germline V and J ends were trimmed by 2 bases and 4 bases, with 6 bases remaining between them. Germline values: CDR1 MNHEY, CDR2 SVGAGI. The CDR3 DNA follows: TGTGCCAGCAGTTACGGGGAGTACGAGCAGTACTTC. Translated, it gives CASSYGEYEQYF.

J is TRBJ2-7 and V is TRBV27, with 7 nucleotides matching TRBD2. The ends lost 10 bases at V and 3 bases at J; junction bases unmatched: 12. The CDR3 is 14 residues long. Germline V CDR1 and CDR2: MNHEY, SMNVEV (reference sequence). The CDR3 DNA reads TGTGCCACCCAGATCAAAGCTAGCGGCTACGAGCAGTACTTC. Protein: CATQIKASGYEQYF.

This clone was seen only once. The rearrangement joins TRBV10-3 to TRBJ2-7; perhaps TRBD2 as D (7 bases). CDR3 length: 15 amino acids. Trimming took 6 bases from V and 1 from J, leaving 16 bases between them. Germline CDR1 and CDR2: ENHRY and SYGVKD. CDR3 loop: CAIRRGGSDSYEQYF. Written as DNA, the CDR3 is TGTGCCATCAGGAGGGGGGGGTCTGATTCCTACGAGCAGTACTTC.

In DNA form, the CDR3 reads TGTGCCAGCAGCTTTCAGGGGGCGCGCACAGATACGCAGTATTTT. Encoded protein: CASSFQGARTDTQYF. J is TRBJ2-3 and V is TRBV11-2; TRBD1 matches 8 bases. The J segment lost 1 base and the V segment lost 3 bases, leaving 3 bases of the junction unmatched. The CDR3 extends over 15 amino acids. CDR1 SGHAT and CDR2 FQNNGV come from the germline V gene.

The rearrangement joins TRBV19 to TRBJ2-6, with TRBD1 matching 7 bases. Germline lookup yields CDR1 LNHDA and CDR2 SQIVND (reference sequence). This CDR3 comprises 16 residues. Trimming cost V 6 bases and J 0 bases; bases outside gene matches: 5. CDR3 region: CASSQGDRSGANVLTF. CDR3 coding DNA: TGTGCCAGTAGCCAGGGGGACCGCTCTGGGGCCAACGTCCTGACTTTC.